What follows are 10 T cell receptor beta chains derived from one specimen sequenced in a study of blood T cell repertoires in COVID-19. Generated by immunoSEQ multiplex PCR, the TCRdb table keeps only in-frame clones and is missing some. The data show approximately 170,000 clones, with about 88% seen just once and roughly 7% held by the top ten. Sequencing was done on a sample of peripheral blood. These receptors were obtained from a woman of 80 years or more in a cohort sampled during active or convalescent COVID-19.

This chain joins TRBV11-3 and TRBJ1-1; possibly TRBD1 for D (5 bases). CDR1 and CDR2 from the germline V gene are SGHNT and YENEEA. V dropped 2 bases and J dropped 2 bases, with 12 bases sitting between them. The CDR3 is made up of 15 amino acids. The CDR3 here is CASSLLTGTNTEAFF. CDR3 bases: TGTGCCAGCAGCTTACTGACGGGGACTAACACTGAAGCTTTCTTT.

This chain joins TRBV19 and TRBJ2-1; 11 bases are a match to TRBD2. Looked up from germline, CDR1 is LNHDA and CDR2 is SQIVND (reference sequence). J gave up 10 bases and V 3 bases, and 5 bases lay outside the gene matches. There are 14 residues in the CDR3. CDR3 DNA: TGTGCCAGTAGTATCAGGCTAGCGGGAGGAGAGCAGTTCTTC. Encoded protein: CASSIRLAGGEQFF.

This chain connects TRBV5-6 to TRBJ2-5; 9 nucleotides line up with TRBD1. The germline V gene encodes CDR1 SGHDT and CDR2 YYEEEE. The CDR3 is made up of 14 amino acids. Trimming cost V 4 bases and J 5 bases; bases outside gene matches: 6. The CDR3 spells CASSRDRAGETQYF. DNA of the CDR3: TGTGCCAGCAGCCGGGACAGGGCAGGGGAGACCCAGTACTTC.

The table lists this clone with a few counts. The genes are TRBV9 and TRBJ1-2; D is unresolved. In germline, CDR1 is SGDLS, CDR2 YYNGEE. Trimming left V 4 bases short and J 8 bases short, with 15 bases between. The CDR3 totals 13 residues. The CDR3 bases are TGTGCCAGCAGCTCGCGGTCCTCCATCGGCTACACCTTC. Protein product: CASSSRSSIGYTF. Supplemented by reference TRBV9 and TRBJ1-2, the full variable domain reads DSGVTQTPKHLITATGQRVTLRCSPRSGDLSVYWYQQSLDQGLQFLIQYYNGEERAKGNILERFSAQQFPDLHSELNLSSLELGDSALYFCASSSRSSIGYTFGSGTRLTVV.

The J gene is TRBJ1-1, the V gene TRBV12-5, with 7 bases that match TRBD1. V trimming: 4 bases; J trimming: 0 bases; junction bases outside the gene matches: 5. This CDR3 has 15 amino acids. Germline CDR1 LGHNT, CDR2 FRNRAP. The CDR3 loop is CASGWGDRLNTEAFF. CDR3 bases: TGTGCTAGTGGTTGGGGGGACAGACTGAACACTGAAGCTTTCTTT.

The V call is TRBV27, the J call TRBJ2-4, with TRBD2 as a possible D gene (5 bases). V lost 7 bases, J lost 1 base, and 11 bases lay in between. The CDR3 extends over 14 amino acids. The germline V gene has CDR1 MNHEY and CDR2 SMNVEV (reference sequence). The CDR3 here is CASTARGAKNIQYF. CDR3 in DNA: TGTGCCAGCACTGCCCGGGGTGCCAAAAACATTCAGTACTTC.

The chain links TRBV3-1 (or the pseudogene TRBV3-2) to TRBJ2-1; D perhaps matches TRBD2 (7 bases). Per the germline V gene, CDR1 is LGHDT and CDR2 is YNNKEL (reference sequence). CDR3 length equals 16 residues. Trimming removed 2 bases at V and 5 bases at J, with 16 bases between. This CDR3 reads CASSQRGGHENNEQFF. The DNA of the CDR3 is TGTGCCAGCAGCCAAAGGGGGGGGCATGAAAACAATGAGCAGTTCTTC.

The rearrangement uses TRBV7-2 and TRBJ1-6; tentative D call: TRBD1 (6 bases). This CDR3 has 14 amino acids. Trimming took off 2 bases at V and 7 bases at J, with 9 bases between the two ends. Looked up from germline, CDR1 is SGHTA and CDR2 is FQGNSA. CDR3 coding DNA: TGTGCCAGCAGCTTAAGCGGGGGCAATTCACCCCTCCACTTT. Its translation: CASSLSGGNSPLHF.

As for this clone: The junction differs from germline at one of its ends, possibly a read error. The V and J genes are TRBV28 and TRBJ1-2; D not certain. Germline CDR1 reads MDHEN; CDR2 reads SYDVKM. The CDR3 is 14 amino acids. CDR3 sequence reads: CASSSGERNYGYTF. The DNA for the CDR3 is TGTGCTAGCAGTTCCGGGGAGAGAAACTATGGCTACACCTTC.

The table lists this clone with a few counts. CDR3 sequence (DNA): TGTGCCGGCGCAAAAGGGCATTCACCCCTCCACTTT. Encoded protein: CAGAKGHSPLHF. V and J are TRBV7-9 and TRBJ1-6; D remains unclear. This CDR3 is built from 12 residues. The V end was cut by 11 bases, the J end by 8 bases, with 13 bases between. Germline V lookup: CDR1 SEHNR, CDR2 FQNEAQ (reference sequence).